This T cell receptor (beta chain) was recorded in a study of PD-L1 blockade in urothelial cancer. For the study at large: Patients had undergone 0 to 3 prior chemotherapy regimens. Researchers looked at the blood 3 weeks (second dose) and 6 weeks after treatment began. Reported median T cell count for blood samples was more than 140,000.

The method was immunoSEQ multiplex PCR; TCRdb's version includes in-frame clones alone and lacks a portion of them. The sample includes around 63,000 clones, around four fifths of them seen just once. The CDR3 contains 14 residues. The V end was cut by 0 bases, the J end by 7 bases, with 9 bases between. Germline V gene data show CDR1 as MNHNY and CDR2 as SVGAGI (reference sequence). The time point is: pretreatment peripheral blood. The sample here was PBMCs, taken around atezolizumab (anti-PD-L1) treatment. The V gene is TRBV6-6, the J gene TRBJ2-2; maybe TRBD2 (5 bases). This receptor was identified in a man between 70 and 80 years old with urothelial cancer. CDR3 bases: TGTGCCAGCAGTTACTCCGAACGGGGCGGGGAGCTGTTTTTT. It is translated as CASSYSERGGELFF.